Detailed here is one T cell receptor beta chain. This record comes from a study of cytomegalovirus exposure and HLA in healthy donors. The PCR employed 60 Vbeta primers together with 13 Jbeta primers. The repertoire was sequenced with immunoSEQ multiplex PCR; TCRdb's copy has only in-frame clones and lacks some. The sample consists of over 130,000 clones, 79% of them appearing once. Germline V gene sequence: CDR1 MRHNA, CDR2 SNTAGT. V was clipped by 5 bases and J by 6 bases, with 11 bases between them. This CDR3 has 13 amino acids. The J gene is TRBJ1-5, the V gene TRBV6-4, with a possible D match to TRBD1 (5 bases). The sample was PBMCs. The clonotype originates from a man over 45 in good health and CMV-seropositive. The CDR3 protein is CASSIGAAQPQHF. Here the CDR3 DNA reads TGTGCCAGCAGTATAGGGGCGGCTCAGCCCCAGCATTTT.